In this sample, the clone carrying this T cell receptor (beta chain) turned up a few times. Its antigen remains unknown. Among the patients, none had received any treatment before thyroid surgery. This sample is drawn from a study of metastatic and nonmetastatic thyroid tumors. About the research overall: Samples came from malignant and benign thyroid patients, and repertoires were compared across blood and tumor or nodule tissue. Findings of the study overall: Significantly higher TCR beta diversity was reportedly seen in malignant thyroid tumors than benign nodules, in blood and tumor.

V shed 5 bases, J shed 3 bases, and the junction held 6 bases outside the gene matches. CDR3 length: 14 amino acids. Germline V gives CDR1 SGHTA, CDR2 FQGNSA. In the source study's methods: Clinicopathological groups of papillary thyroid cancer showed CDR3 differences that were used to build a distant-metastasis classifier. TCRdb used MiXCR to call clones anew from the PCR reads. It is TCRdb's table, rather than the study itself, that gives the V and J calls and clone size. The repertoire has about 5,000 clones, 25% to 30% of them found once; the top ten carry 14%. The clonotype originates from a female donor with papillary thyroid cancer or a benign thyroid nodule (not recorded which). Some clones in this sample may be carry-over from other donors' samples. Material: adjacent normal tissue. The chain combines TRBV7-2 with TRBJ2-7; TRBD2 aligns across 8 bases. The CDR3 nucleotides are TGTGCCAGCAGCCTTAGCGGGATAAGCTACGAGCAGTACTTC. Residues: CASSLSGISYEQYF.